The clone carrying this T cell receptor beta chain was picked up a small number of times. What it recognizes is unknown. These data come from a study of response to subunit inactivated influenza vaccine. Whole-study findings and limits: That few new T cells are recruited by each seasonal influenza vaccination was the authors' suggestion.

TCRdb recomputed calls from the RT-PCR reads with MiXCR, one row per CDR3 protein. The sample consists of about 500,000 distinct CDR3 sequences, 10% to 15% of them appearing once. This CDR3 has 15 residues. From germline, CDR1 is KGHDR and CDR2 SFDVKD. V was trimmed by 2 bases and J by 7 bases, leaving 14 bases between them. The TCR originated in a man aged 50-59 years who received an inactivated influenza vaccine. This specimen consisted of PBMCs from blood, obtained roughly 47 days after vaccination. The rearrangement uses TRBV24-1 and TRBJ1-5; D call uncertain. The CDR3 loop reads CATSDSSGTSQPQHF. The CDR3 bases are TGTGCCACCAGTGATTCCAGCGGCACTTCCCAGCCCCAGCATTTT.